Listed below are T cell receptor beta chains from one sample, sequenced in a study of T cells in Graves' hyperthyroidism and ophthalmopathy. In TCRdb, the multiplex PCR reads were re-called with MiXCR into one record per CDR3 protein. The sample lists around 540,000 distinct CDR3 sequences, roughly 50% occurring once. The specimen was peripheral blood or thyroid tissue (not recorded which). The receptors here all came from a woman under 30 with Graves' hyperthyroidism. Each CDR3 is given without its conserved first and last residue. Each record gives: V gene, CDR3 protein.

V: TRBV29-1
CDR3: SGGGARNEKLF

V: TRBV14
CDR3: ASSQTDLEAF

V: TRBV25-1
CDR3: ASTTGGSPLH

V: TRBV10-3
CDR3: AISEKGLGTAEWYGYT

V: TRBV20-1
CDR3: SAKAQANTEAF

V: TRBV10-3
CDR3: AITSDRDSYEQY

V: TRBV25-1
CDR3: ASSARNRDRYSYEQY

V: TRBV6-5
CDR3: ASSYRNYGYT

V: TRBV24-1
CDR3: ATSEQPGARGYT

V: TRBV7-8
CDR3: ASSFPQATEAF

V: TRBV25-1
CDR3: ASSPSGGLNYGYT

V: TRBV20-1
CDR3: SARDHLAEAYEQY

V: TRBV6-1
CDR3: ASIKRESTGELF

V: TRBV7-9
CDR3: ASSPSGGFGEQY

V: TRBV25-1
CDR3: ASSALGGVAGELF

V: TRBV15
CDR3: ATSDGVPSETQY

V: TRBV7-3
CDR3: ASSQVGKDRTYEQY

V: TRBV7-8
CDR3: ASSQGNGRAGGTQY

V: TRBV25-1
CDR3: ASSYSYNTEAF

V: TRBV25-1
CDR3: ARSDRGVGNTIY

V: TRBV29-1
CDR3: SVLRGDYGYT

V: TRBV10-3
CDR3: AISVAGDNSPLH

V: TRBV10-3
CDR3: ASSSDKRETQY

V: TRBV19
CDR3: ASSMSGHSNQPQH

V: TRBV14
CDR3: ASSQLDRDTEAF

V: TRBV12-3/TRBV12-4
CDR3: ASTLWPTNTEAF

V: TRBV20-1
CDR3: SARDIVGNTIY

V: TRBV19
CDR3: ASSWGTGPNSPLH

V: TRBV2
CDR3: ASSLSYGYT

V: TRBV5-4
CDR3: ASSSALQGWQY

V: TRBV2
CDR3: ASSSLLGEQF

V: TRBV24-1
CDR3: ATSGRANTGELF

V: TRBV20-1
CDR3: SATGIGERGTQY

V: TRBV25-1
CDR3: ASSRKGLELYNSPLH

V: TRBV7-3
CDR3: ASRSDRPAQY

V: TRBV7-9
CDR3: ASSLDGNYGYT

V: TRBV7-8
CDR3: ASSQDRYKAF

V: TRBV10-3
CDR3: ASSESRDNSPLH

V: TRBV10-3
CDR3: AISRSIPGANVLT

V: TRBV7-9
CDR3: ASSLAGEGAETQY

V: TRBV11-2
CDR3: ASSLSSGRVGAQY

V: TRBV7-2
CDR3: ASSLVRGQQPQH

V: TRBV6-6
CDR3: ASSLGRSRTQY

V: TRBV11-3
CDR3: ASSDLSGDTIY

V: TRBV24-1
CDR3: ATSQKRANTGELF

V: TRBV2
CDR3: ATGLAVYEQY

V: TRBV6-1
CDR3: ASSPGFGSTEAF

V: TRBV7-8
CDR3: ASSLVGSGISYEQY

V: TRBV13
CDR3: ASSFSGPHNSPLH

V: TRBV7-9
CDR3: ASSTLHMVSGNTIY

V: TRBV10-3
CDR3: ASSAQGRETQY

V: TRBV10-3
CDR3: ASSSNRGGRTEAF

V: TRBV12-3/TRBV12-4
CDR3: ASRWDSSPEAF

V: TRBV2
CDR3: ASSDLSGSTDTQY

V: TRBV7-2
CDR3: ASSGGLLNSPLH

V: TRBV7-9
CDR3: ASSKMGAQAEAF

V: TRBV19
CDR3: ASSHQLTNTEAF